This T cell receptor beta chain was profiled in a study of T cell responses to AZD1222 COVID-19 vaccine. Study-level results: Repertoires were obtained only post-peak T cell response.

Produced via immunoSEQ multiplex PCR; TCRdb's table is partial and in-frame only. The repertoire holds 90,000 to 120,000 clones, with 92% as singletons. The CDR3 totals 16 residues. V lost 0 bases to trimming and J lost 4 bases, with 16 bases between them. Looked up from germline, CDR1 is SGHKS and CDR2 is YYEKEE (reference sequence). Comment on this clone: Its specificity is not known.

V gene TRBV5-5 combines with J gene TRBJ1-1; D not resolved. The sequencing here drew on peripheral blood, taken 28 days after the second AZD1222 dose. The TCR was taken from an adult who received the AZD1222 COVID-19 vaccine. CDR3 in amino acids: CASSLEFAGGITEAFF. The CDR3 DNA reads as TGTGCCAGCAGCTTGGAGTTTGCAGGAGGGATCACTGAAGCTTTCTTT.